The clone carrying this TCR beta chain was seen once. Its antigen is still unknown. Through a sample-barcoded 5' primer and a J-beta primer mix, a second PCR was run for roughly 6 to 11 cycles. From the 5' RACE reads, TCRdb called clonotypes with MiXCR, one entry per CDR3 protein. Of over 600,000 distinct CDR3 sequences listed, just over 55% are singletons. The data originate from a study of blood T cells in healthy people across ages. Overall study: Through template switching, about one barcoded beta molecule was captured per two T cells, as measured in model experiments. Broader study findings: It was found that TCR beta diversity correlated strongly with the percentage of naive T cells. No conclusive comparison of naive versus antigen-experienced cells was possible with unsorted PBMCs. The fall in TCR beta diversity per million T cells was roughly linear with age.

This CDR3 comprises 14 residues. In germline, CDR1 is MNHNY, CDR2 SVGAGI (reference sequence). J gave up 5 bases and V 6 bases, and 4 bases lay outside the gene matches. V is TRBV6-6 and J is TRBJ2-5; 12 nucleotides line up with TRBD2. Sequencing was carried out using blood. The sequence was obtained from a man aged 40-50 years in good health. CDR3 protein: CASRPTSGSETQYF. The CDR3 region has the DNA TGTGCCAGCAGGCCGACTAGCGGGAGCGAGACCCAGTACTTC.